These 31 T cell receptor beta chains share one sample of origin, sequenced in a study of cytomegalovirus exposure and HLA in healthy donors. PCR used 60 Vbeta primers and 13 Jbeta primers. Data came from immunoSEQ multiplex PCR; TCRdb stores just in-frame clones and leaves some out. This sample carries 150,000 to 200,000 clones, around 82% of them seen once, and the ten largest clones take more than 2%. Sequenced: PBMCs. The source of these receptors is a man aged 60-69 years in good health and CMV-seronegative.

V gene TRBV5-1 combines with J gene TRBJ1-4, with D possibly being TRBD1 (6 bases). This CDR3 has 16 amino acids. V lost 5 bases and J 5 bases, leaving 19 bases between the germline ends. Germline loops: CDR1 SGHRS, CDR2 YFSETQ. The CDR3 DNA sequence: TGCGCCAGCAGGGTTCAGGGGATCGTGGGGAATGAAAAACTGTTTTTT. Translated, it gives CASRVQGIVGNEKLFF.

The V call is TRBV5-1, the J call TRBJ2-3, with 9 bases fitting TRBD2. Per germline, CDR1 SGHRS and CDR2 YFSETQ. This CDR3 has 13 amino acids. V gave up 4 bases and J gave up 5 bases; unmatched junction bases: 2. This CDR3 reads CASSPTSGDTQYF. The CDR3 nucleotides read TGCGCCAGCAGCCCGACTAGCGGAGATACGCAGTATTTT.

This chain uses TRBV5-4 with TRBJ1-2; 8 nucleotides align to TRBD1. V lost 1 base to trimming and J lost 8 bases; unmatched junction nucleotides: 7. This CDR3 spans 14 amino acids. CDR1 SGHNT and CDR2 YYREEE come from the germline V gene (reference sequence). CDR3 residues: CASSLITGGSGYTF. Written as DNA, the CDR3 is TGTGCCAGCAGCTTGATTACAGGGGGGTCCGGCTACACCTTC.

In regard to this clone: Sequence at one end of the junction differs from germline and may be a read error. The chain recombines TRBV7-9 with TRBJ1-1; 8 nucleotides line up with TRBD1. The V gene's germline CDR1 is SEHNR and CDR2 FQNEAQ (reference sequence). The CDR3 extends over 16 amino acids. The CDR3 nucleotides are TGTTCCAGCAGCTTCCAGGGGGCCCACGGGGACACTGAAGCTTTCTTT. It encodes CSSSFQGAHGDTEAFF.

V is TRBV5-6 and J is TRBJ2-3; no firm D call. The germline CDR1 and CDR2 sequences are SGHDT and YYEEEE. The CDR3 covers 13 residues. Trimming shortened V by 3 bases and J by 4 bases, and 9 bases separated the two germline ends. This CDR3 reads CASSSIAADTQYF. In DNA, the CDR3 is TGTGCCAGCAGCTCCATAGCTGCAGATACGCAGTATTTT.

The gene calls are TRBV4-2 and TRBJ2-7; no clear D gene. V was clipped by 1 base and J by 2 bases, with 12 bases between them. Germline assignment: CDR1 LGHNA and CDR2 YNFKEQ. The CDR3 contains 15 residues. CDR3 sequence (DNA): TGTGCCAGCAGCCAAGTCGGCGGTCTAACCTACGAGCAGTACTTC. It codes for CASSQVGGLTYEQYF.

This rearrangement joins TRBV27 to TRBJ2-7, with a weak D call TRBD1 (6 bases). This CDR3 region has 16 residues. Looked up from germline, CDR1 is MNHEY and CDR2 is SMNVEV (reference sequence). Trimming pared 1 base from V and 1 base from J, leaving 14 bases between. CDR3 in DNA: TGTGCCAGCAGTTTATGGGACACGGACATTTCCTACGAGCAGTACTTC. Translating gives CASSLWDTDISYEQYF.

This clone was seen just once. The chain uses TRBV6-5 and TRBJ1-2, with 8 bases identical to TRBD1. This CDR3 has 13 amino acids. Germline CDR1 MNHEY, CDR2 SVGAGI. V gave up 4 bases and J gave up 8 bases; unmatched junction bases: 6. CDR3 coding DNA: TGTGCCAGCAGTTTGACAGGGGCGCGGGGCTACACCTTC. Amino acids: CASSLTGARGYTF.

The genes are TRBV6-1 and TRBJ1-6; 7 bases are a match to TRBD1. With 6 bases clipped from V and 1 base from J, the junction kept 3 bases outside the gene matches. This CDR3 is built from 15 residues. Per the germline V gene, CDR1 is MNHNS and CDR2 is SASEGT. The CDR3 sequence: CASRLRGSYNSPLHF. Here the CDR3 DNA reads TGTGCCAGCAGGCTCAGGGGGTCCTATAATTCACCCCTCCACTTT.

This chain connects TRBV2 to TRBJ1-4, with no clear D. V shed 4 bases and J shed 4 bases, with 10 bases lying between them. Germline V gene lookup returns CDR1 SNHLY and CDR2 FYNNEI. There are 14 residues in the CDR3. The CDR3 region is CASSVGRLNEKLFF. The CDR3 DNA is TGTGCCAGCAGTGTTGGCAGGCTTAATGAAAAACTGTTTTTT.

The CDR3 DNA sequence: TGTGCCAGCAGCTTCGGGACAGGGGAGCTTGAGACCCAGTACTTC. Translating it yields CASSFGTGELETQYF. This rearrangement joins TRBV5-6 to TRBJ2-5, with 10 bases identical to TRBD1. V shed 2 bases and J 5 bases; nucleotides not matched to a gene: 6. The CDR3 runs to 15 residues. Germline CDR1 SGHDT, CDR2 YYEEEE.

The CDR3 coding sequence is TGTGCCAGCAGTTCGGCAGGTACCTACGAGCAGTACTTC. Amino acid sequence: CASSSAGTYEQYF. This chain connects TRBV27 to TRBJ2-7; D remains ambiguous. Per germline, CDR1 MNHEY and CDR2 SMNVEV (reference sequence). There are 13 residues in the CDR3. V lost 4 bases and J 2 bases, leaving 9 bases between the germline ends.

This clone was seen more than once but under ten times. The chain joins TRBV29-1 to TRBJ2-7; 7 positions match TRBD2. CDR1 and CDR2 (germline): SQVTM, ANQGSEA. This CDR3 spans 15 amino acids. V lost 1 base and J lost 2; bases outside the gene matches: 8. The CDR3 loop reads CSVEGTGGPTYEQYF. The CDR3 nucleotides are TGCAGCGTTGAAGGGACGGGGGGACCCACCTACGAGCAGTACTTC.

The chain links TRBV29-1 to TRBJ1-3, with TRBD1 identical over 9 bases. J was trimmed by 0 bases and V by 0 bases; bases with no gene match: 6. Germline V CDR1 and CDR2: SQVTM, ANQGSEA. This CDR3 has 17 residues. DNA for the CDR3: TGCAGCGTTGAAGAGTACAGGGGGCCCGACTCTGGAAACACCATATATTTT. Translating it yields CSVEEYRGPDSGNTIYF.

The chain couples TRBV7-2 to TRBJ2-2; D remains ambiguous. The CDR3 length is 13 residues. Trimming shortened V by 2 bases and J by 4 bases, and 5 bases separated the two germline ends. Germline V CDR1 and CDR2: SGHTA, FQGNSA. The CDR3 nucleotides read TGTGCCAGCAGCTTACGTCTCACCGGGGAGCTGTTTTTT. It translates to CASSLRLTGELFF.

The V call is TRBV6-6, the J call TRBJ1-1; no firm D call. Trimming removed 7 bases at V and 1 base at J, with 4 bases between. The CDR3 totals 11 residues. From germline, CDR1 is MNHNY and CDR2 SVGAGI (reference sequence). CDR3: CASMRNTEAFF. In DNA, the CDR3 is TGTGCCAGCATGAGGAACACTGAAGCTTTCTTT.

CDR3 sequence reads: CASSVEGEETQYF. The CDR3 bases are TGTGCCAGCAGCGTAGAGGGGGAAGAGACCCAGTACTTC. The chain joins TRBV9 to TRBJ2-5, with D maybe TRBD1 (6 bases). The CDR3 covers 13 residues. Germline CDR1 SGDLS, CDR2 YYNGEE. V lost 0 bases and J lost 3, with 6 bases in between. Full variable domain (missing parts from reference TRBV9 and TRBJ2-5): DSGVTQTPKHLITATGQRVTLRCSPRSGDLSVYWYQQSLDQGLQFLIQYYNGEERAKGNILERFSAQQFPDLHSELNLSSLELGDSALYFCASSVEGEETQYFGPGTRLLVL.

This clone showed up just a few times. This sequence joins TRBV27 and TRBJ2-7; perhaps TRBD1 as D (6 bases). The V and J ends lost 1 base and 7 bases respectively, with 20 bases between them. Germline CDR1 and CDR2: MNHEY and SMNVEV (reference sequence). This CDR3 spans 16 amino acids. CDR3 sequence: CASSLYSGQLVLEQYF. The CDR3 region has the DNA TGTGCCAGCAGTTTATATTCAGGACAGCTGGTTTTAGAGCAGTACTTC.

A word on this clone: Relative to the germline gene, one junction end is altered; a read error may explain this. The gene calls are TRBV6-5 and TRBJ1-1; D gene unclear. Per germline, CDR1 MNHEY and CDR2 SVGAGI. This CDR3 comprises 14 residues. The CDR3 reads CASSYREMNPEAFF. The CDR3 nucleotides read TGTGCCAGCAGTTACCGGGAGATGAACCCTGAAGCTTTCTTT.

The chain joins TRBV5-1 to TRBJ1-2, with 11 bases lining up with TRBD1. CDR1 SGHRS and CDR2 YFSETQ come from the germline V gene. Unmatched junction bases numbered 5, after V lost 4 bases and J lost 0 bases. The CDR3 contains 16 residues. As DNA, the CDR3 is TGCGCCAGCAGCCGCGGACAGGGGGCCCCTAACTATGGCTACACCTTC. Its protein product is CASSRGQGAPNYGYTF.

The chain recombines TRBV30 with TRBJ1-6; D not certain. V was shortened by 4 bases and J by 2 bases, with 12 bases between the two germline ends. Germline V lookup: CDR1 GTSNPN, CDR2 SVGIG (reference sequence). The CDR3 has 15 amino acids. The CDR3 loop is CAWKREITYNSPLHF. The CDR3 DNA reads TGTGCCTGGAAGAGGGAGATTACCTATAATTCACCCCTCCACTTT.

The chain recombines TRBV27 with TRBJ2-7, with 7 bases matching TRBD2. CDR1 and CDR2 (germline): MNHEY, SMNVEV (reference sequence). The V gene end was trimmed by 5 bases and the J gene end by 1 base; junction bases not matched to a gene: 8. CDR3 length: 15 amino acids. The CDR3 sequence is CASSPITSVSYEQYF. The DNA of the CDR3 is TGTGCCAGCAGTCCAATTACTAGCGTTTCCTACGAGCAGTACTTC.

Notes on this clone: Relative to the germline gene, one junction end is altered; a read error may explain this. The chain uses TRBV10-3 and TRBJ1-5, with 7 bases that match TRBD1. The germline V gene has CDR1 ENHRY and CDR2 SYGVKD. CDR3 length: 14 residues. The CDR3 DNA is TGTGCCATCAGCGACAGGGATAGCAATCAGCCCCAGAATTTT. It encodes CAISDRDSNQPQNF.

This clone occurred a few times. The chain links TRBV6-1 to TRBJ2-2; TRBD1 agrees at 11 bases. With V trimmed by 6 bases and J by 6 bases, 0 bases remained unmatched. The CDR3 spans 13 residues. Looked up from germline, CDR1 is MNHNS and CDR2 is SASEGT. CDR3 coding DNA: TGTGCCAGCAGGGACAGGGGGCCCGGGGAGCTGTTTTTT. Translating it yields CASRDRGPGELFF.

V gene TRBV7-8 combines with J gene TRBJ2-2; 7 bases fit TRBD2. This CDR3 has 17 residues. Unmatched junction bases numbered 9, after V lost 1 base and J lost 4 bases. CDR1 is SGHVS, CDR2 FQNEAQ, per germline. CDR3 loop: CASSLVGSGEGTGELFF. DNA of the CDR3: TGTGCCAGCAGCTTAGTGGGCAGCGGGGAGGGCACCGGGGAGCTGTTTTTT.

The genes are TRBV2 and TRBJ1-1; D uncertain. V lost 8 bases and J lost 5, with 15 bases in between. CDR1 and CDR2 (germline): SNHLY, FYNNEI. This CDR3 region has 13 residues. The CDR3 coding sequence is TGTGCCAGCCTATTCGGACCGGGGACTGAAGCTTTCTTT. Protein product: CASLFGPGTEAFF.

The V gene is TRBV28, the J gene TRBJ2-5; 11 nucleotides line up with TRBD2. Matching the DNA end better, TRBJ2-7 makes the J call doubtful. Germline V gene lookup returns CDR1 MDHEN and CDR2 SYDVKM. The CDR3 extends over 15 amino acids. The CDR3 nucleotides are TGTGCCAGCACACCTAGCGGGAGGTCCCCCTACGAGCAGTACTTC. It is translated as CASTPSGRSPYEQYF.

This clone is a singleton in its sample. This chain joins TRBV4-2 and TRBJ2-3; D gene uncertain. The CDR3 contains 13 residues. V lost 0 bases to trimming and J lost 3 bases, with 4 bases between them. The germline CDR1 and CDR2 sequences are LGHNA and YNFKEQ. The CDR3 region is CASSQDQTDTQYF. In DNA form, the CDR3 reads TGTGCCAGCAGCCAAGATCAAACAGATACGCAGTATTTT.

A few counts support this clone. The chain employs TRBV5-1 and TRBJ2-5; D gene uncertain. CDR3 length: 9 amino acids. The V gene's germline CDR1 is SGHRS and CDR2 YFSETQ. V lost 7 bases to trimming and J lost 5 bases, with 3 bases between them. CDR3 DNA sequence: TGCGCCAGCGAGGAGACCCAGTACTTC. Translation: CASEETQYF.

This chain connects TRBV28 to TRBJ2-5; 7 nucleotides match TRBD2. V trimming: 4 bases; J trimming: 0 bases; junction bases outside the gene matches: 14. The CDR3 runs to 18 residues. Per germline, CDR1 MDHEN and CDR2 SYDVKM. Here the CDR3 DNA reads TGTGCCAGCAGTTCTCTGAGTTTCAAGCGGGAATACCAAGAGACCCAGTACTTC. Translating gives CASSSLSFKREYQETQYF.

The chain joins TRBV5-1 to TRBJ2-7, with a tentative D call TRBD2 (6 bases). The length of the CDR3 is 13 residues. V lost 4 bases and J lost 5, with 13 bases in between. Germline V gene lookup returns CDR1 SGHRS and CDR2 YFSETQ. CDR3 sequence: CASSAPLADEQYF. The CDR3 region has the DNA TGCGCCAGCAGCGCACCACTAGCAGACGAGCAGTACTTC.